These 29 T cell receptor beta chains were sequenced from one sample in a study of blood T cell repertoires in COVID-19. TCRdb keeps only in-frame clones here, not all; method: immunoSEQ multiplex PCR. The sample lists more than 200,000 clones, 86% occurring once. Sequencing was performed on peripheral blood. These receptors were obtained from a man in his fifties or sixties with COVID-19, enrolled during active disease.

The chain has TRBV11-2 and TRBJ2-3; D is undetermined. This CDR3 spans 15 amino acids. From germline, CDR1 is SGHAT and CDR2 FQNNGV. V was trimmed by 4 bases and J by 0 bases, leaving 11 bases between them. CDR3 in DNA: TGTGCCAGCAGCTCGAGGCTGACTAGCACAGATACGCAGTATTTT. As protein: CASSSRLTSTDTQYF.

The chain has TRBV3-1 (or the pseudogene TRBV3-2) and TRBJ1-2, with D perhaps matching TRBD1 (5 bases). The CDR3 totals 16 residues. V lost 1 base and J 5 bases, leaving 17 bases between the germline ends. Looked up from germline, CDR1 is LGHDT and CDR2 is YNNKEL (reference sequence). CDR3 DNA: TGTGCCAGCAGCCAAGTATTACATAGGGGTAAATATGGCTACACCTTC. It codes for CASSQVLHRGKYGYTF.

This clone has only a few counts. This chain joins TRBV19 and TRBJ2-2; TRBD1 matches at 8 bases. V shed 2 bases, J shed 4 bases, and the junction held 9 bases outside the gene matches. The CDR3 has 17 amino acids. Germline CDR1 is LNHDA and CDR2 is SQIVND (reference sequence). CDR3 nucleotides: TGTGCCAGTAGTATACCCTCAGGGGGCGCTGGCACCGGGGAGCTGTTTTTT. It translates to CASSIPSGGAGTGELFF.

CDR3 DNA: TGTGCCAGCAGCCAAGGTGTACTAGCGGGGGGAAGTGAGCAGTTCTTC. Amino acid sequence: CASSQGVLAGGSEQFF. The V call is TRBV3-1 (or the pseudogene TRBV3-2), the J call TRBJ2-1; 12 positions match TRBD2. Germline CDR1 and CDR2: LGHDT and YNNKEL (reference sequence). There are 16 residues in the CDR3. The ends lost 1 base at V and 9 bases at J; junction bases unmatched: 7.

The chain is built from TRBV4-3 and TRBJ2-2; D perhaps matches TRBD1 (5 bases). This CDR3 contains 15 residues. Germline values: CDR1 LGHNA, CDR2 YSLEER. V lost 1 base to trimming and J lost 5 bases, with 11 bases between them. CDR3 in DNA: TGCGCCAGCAGCCAAGGCAGGGTTTCGACCGGGGAGCTGTTTTTT. Translation gives CASSQGRVSTGELFF.

The chain recombines TRBV19 with TRBJ2-2; TRBD1 matches at 8 bases. V was pared by 9 bases and J by 9 bases, with 18 bases of the junction left unmatched. The CDR3 sequence is 16 residues long. Looked up from germline, CDR1 is LNHDA and CDR2 is SQIVND (reference sequence). The CDR3 DNA reads TGTGCCAGCTCTGAGGAGGGACAGGCCGGACGGTGGGAGCTGTTTTTT. Protein sequence: CASSEEGQAGRWELFF.

The sample holds one count of this clone. The rearrangement uses TRBV6-5 and TRBJ1-3, with D possibly being TRBD1 (5 bases). The CDR3 totals 14 residues. The V gene's germline CDR1 is MNHEY and CDR2 SVGAGI. The V and J ends lost 6 bases and 3 bases respectively, with 12 bases between them. Written as DNA, the CDR3 is TGTGCCAGCAGCCCGGGGGGGGTTGGAAACACCATATATTTT. It yields the protein CASSPGGVGNTIYF.

This clone has a single count. The gene calls are TRBV2 and TRBJ2-5; D is perhaps TRBD2 (6 bases). V was pared by 5 bases and J by 2 bases, with 15 bases between. CDR1 and CDR2 (germline): SNHLY, FYNNEI. The CDR3 runs 15 residues. CDR3 region: CASSTLGGWQETQYF. CDR3 DNA: TGTGCCAGCAGTACTTTGGGGGGATGGCAAGAGACCCAGTACTTC.

This chain uses TRBV10-3 with TRBJ2-7, with 7 bases matching TRBD2. Per the germline V gene, CDR1 is ENHRY and CDR2 is SYGVKD. V lost 6 bases to trimming and J lost 3 bases; unmatched junction nucleotides: 8. CDR3 length: 14 residues. This chain's CDR3 is CAIRGEGMGYEQYF. The CDR3 bases are TGTGCCATCAGGGGGGAGGGAATGGGCTACGAGCAGTACTTC.

The chain is built from TRBV4-1 and TRBJ2-7; 8 bases align to TRBD1. V was pared by 1 base and J by 0 bases, with 2 bases of the junction left unmatched. The CDR3 loop spans 15 amino acids. Germline V lookup: CDR1 MGHRA, CDR2 YSYEKL. CDR3 protein: CASSQGQGSSYEQYF. Written as DNA, the CDR3 is TGCGCCAGCAGCCAAGGACAGGGGTCCTCCTACGAGCAGTACTTC.

CDR3: CASSTQAGGNTEAFF. CDR3 bases: TGTGCCAGCAGCACACAAGCCGGGGGGAACACTGAAGCTTTCTTT. The chain combines TRBV6-4 with TRBJ1-1, with D possibly TRBD1 on 5 matching bases. Germline V gene lookup returns CDR1 MRHNA and CDR2 SNTAGT. The CDR3 runs 15 residues. Trimming removed 6 bases at V and 1 base at J, with 15 bases between.

The rearrangement uses TRBV19 and TRBJ1-5; D is perhaps TRBD1 (5 bases). The germline V and J ends were trimmed by 5 bases and 3 bases, with 20 bases remaining between them. The CDR3 has 17 amino acids. The germline gives CDR1 LNHDA, CDR2 SQIVND (reference sequence). CDR3 sequence: CASSPGGRGSSNQPQHF. The CDR3 bases are TGTGCCAGTAGTCCGGGGGGACGGGGGAGTTCCAATCAGCCCCAGCATTTT.

The chain uses TRBV11-2 and TRBJ2-5, with 16 bases fitting TRBD2. The CDR3 contains 17 residues. Germline V CDR1 and CDR2: SGHAT, FQNNGV. V shed 3 bases, J shed 4 bases, and the junction held 5 bases outside the gene matches. The CDR3 bases are TGTGCCAGCAGCTTGGGGACTAGCGGGGGGGCACGAGAGACCCAGTACTTC. It yields the protein CASSLGTSGGARETQYF.

This clone came up a few times. The sample holds other DNA sequences that translate to the same CDR3. The chain uses TRBV5-1 and TRBJ1-1; TRBD1 matches at 7 bases. V was clipped by 4 bases and J by 1 base; unmatched bases: 4. Germline V gene data show CDR1 as SGHRS and CDR2 as YFSETQ. This CDR3 has 14 amino acids. The CDR3 coding sequence is TGCGCCAGCAGCAGGGGACAGTCGAACACTGAAGCTTTCTTT. Encoded protein: CASSRGQSNTEAFF.

The gene calls are TRBV30 and TRBJ1-2, with D perhaps TRBD1 (6 bases). This CDR3 has 13 residues. V lost 3 bases to trimming and J lost 7 bases, with 15 bases between them. Germline CDR1 reads GTSNPN; CDR2 reads SVGIG (reference sequence). The CDR3 protein is CAWRPNREGGYTF. The CDR3, as DNA: TGTGCCTGGAGGCCCAACAGGGAGGGTGGCTACACCTTC.

This clone occurred a few times. The rearrangement links TRBV3-1 (or the pseudogene TRBV3-2) to TRBJ1-5; D possibly corresponds to TRBD1 (6 bases). The CDR3 is 15 residues long. Germline values: CDR1 LGHDT, CDR2 YNNKEL (reference sequence). The V end was cut by 4 bases, the J end by 3 bases, with 13 bases between. Here the CDR3 reads CASSRNQGFNQPQHF. CDR3 coding DNA: TGTGCCAGCAGCCGAAATCAGGGGTTCAATCAGCCCCAGCATTTT.

The chain is built from TRBV30 and TRBJ1-1, with 8 bases lining up with TRBD1. The CDR3 is 12 amino acids. The J segment lost 12 bases and the V segment lost 6 bases, leaving 12 bases of the junction unmatched. Germline CDR1 reads GTSNPN; CDR2 reads SVGIG (reference sequence). CDR3 nucleotides: TGTGCCTGTAAAACCCAGGACAGGGTAACTTTCTTT. It translates to CACKTQDRVTFF.

J is TRBJ1-1 and V is TRBV6-6; 9 bases agree with TRBD1. CDR1 and CDR2 from the germline V gene are MNHNY and SVGAGI (reference sequence). V trimming: 5 bases; J trimming: 5 bases; junction bases outside the gene matches: 9. The CDR3 loop spans 15 amino acids. CDR3 in amino acids: CASSLLDRGGTEAFF. CDR3 nucleotides: TGTGCCAGCAGTCTCCTGGACAGGGGAGGAACTGAAGCTTTCTTT.

The rearrangement uses TRBV5-8 and TRBJ2-5; 11 nucleotides match TRBD1. Germline values: CDR1 SGHTS, CDR2 YDEGEE. Trimming took 4 bases from V and 1 from J; bases not matched to a gene: 3. The CDR3 length is 15 residues. This CDR3 is CASSTGQGAQETQYF. CDR3 bases: TGTGCCAGCAGCACTGGACAGGGGGCCCAAGAGACCCAGTACTTC.

The J gene is TRBJ1-2, the V gene TRBV27, with TRBD1 matching 7 bases. V shed 0 bases, J shed 8 bases, and the junction held 9 bases outside the gene matches. Germline-derived CDR1 and CDR2 are MNHEY and SMNVEV (reference sequence). The CDR3 contains 15 residues. CDR3 protein: CASSLSRTGQKGYTF. For the CDR3, the DNA is TGTGCCAGCAGTTTATCTCGGACAGGCCAGAAGGGCTACACCTTC.

The chain combines TRBV30 with TRBJ2-1; the match to TRBD1 covers 9 bases. V shed 3 bases and J 13 bases; nucleotides not matched to a gene: 16. The CDR3 sequence is 15 residues long. Germline CDR1 reads GTSNPN; CDR2 reads SVGIG (reference sequence). The CDR3 region is CAWRPPGQGLSGQFF. CDR3 coding DNA: TGTGCCTGGAGACCTCCGGGACAGGGTTTGAGTGGTCAGTTCTTC.

This clone was recorded only once. The J gene is TRBJ1-1, the V gene TRBV6-5; D may be TRBD1 (5 bases). Deletions cut 6 bases from V and 2 bases from J, with 13 bases between. The CDR3 contains 14 residues. Per germline, CDR1 MNHEY and CDR2 SVGAGI. This chain's CDR3 is CASRPPGTNTEAFF. The CDR3 DNA reads TGTGCCAGCAGGCCTCCCGGGACTAACACTGAAGCTTTCTTT.

This chain uses TRBV25-1 with TRBJ2-3; TRBD2 might be the D (5 bases). V was clipped by 8 bases and J by 3 bases, with 15 bases between them. CDR1 and CDR2 (germline): MGHDK, SYGVNS. The length of the CDR3 is 14 residues. CDR3 protein: CASALGAPTDTQYF. The CDR3 nucleotides are TGTGCCAGCGCACTAGGCGCACCAACAGATACGCAGTATTTT. Drawing the rest from reference TRBV25-1 and TRBJ2-3, the complete variable domain is EADIYQTPRYLVIGTGKKITLECSQTMGHDKMYWYQQDPGMELHLIHYSYGVNSTEKGDLSSESTVSRIRTEHFPLTLESARPSHTSQYLCASALGAPTDTQYFGPGTRLTVL.

The V call is TRBV3-1 (or the pseudogene TRBV3-2), the J call TRBJ1-2; D might be TRBD1 (5 bases). The ends were cut back, 6 bases at V and 1 base at J, with 18 bases in the middle. CDR3 length equals 16 residues. CDR1 is LGHDT and CDR2 is YNNKEL in the germline V gene (reference sequence). CDR3 region: CASSRTGTGGNYGYTF. CDR3 coding DNA: TGTGCCAGCAGTCGTACCGGGACCGGGGGTAACTATGGCTACACCTTC.

V gene TRBV7-2 combines with J gene TRBJ2-2, with D possibly TRBD2 on 5 matching bases. V was shortened by 2 bases and J by 8 bases, with 18 bases between the two germline ends. This CDR3 has 16 amino acids. CDR1 and CDR2 (germline): SGHTA, FQGNSA. CDR3 nucleotides: TGTGCCAGCAGCTTACAGCTCAGTATCGGGGTGGGGGAGCTGTTTTTT. It is translated as CASSLQLSIGVGELFF.

This clone has a single count. As DNA, the CDR3 is TGTGCCAGCAGCTCCCGGACCACAACAGGGGGCGCAGGCCCCGGGGAGCTGTTTTTT. It encodes CASSSRTTTGGAGPGELFF. The chain has TRBV7-3 and TRBJ2-2; 9 positions agree with TRBD1. The CDR3 loop spans 19 amino acids. V gave up 4 bases and J gave up 6 bases; unmatched junction bases: 18. Germline loops: CDR1 SGHTA, CDR2 FQGTGA. Combining the CDR3 with reference TRBV7-3 and TRBJ2-2 gives the whole variable domain GAGVSQTPSNKVTEKGKYVELRCDPISGHTALYWYRQSLGQGPEFLIYFQGTGAADDSGLPNDRFFAVRPEGSVSTLKIQRTERGDSAVYLCASSSRTTTGGAGPGELFFGEGSRLTVL.

V and J are TRBV6-1 and TRBJ2-7; 9 nucleotides line up with TRBD1. CDR3 length: 16 amino acids. Germline-derived CDR1 and CDR2 are MNHNS and SASEGT. V trimming: 2 bases; J trimming: 4 bases; junction bases outside the gene matches: 9. CDR3 region: CASSERGGQGAYEQYF. In DNA form, the CDR3 reads TGTGCCAGCAGTGAAAGGGGGGGACAGGGCGCTTACGAGCAGTACTTC.

The V call is TRBV5-1, the J call TRBJ2-6, with D maybe TRBD2 (5 bases). Per the germline V gene, CDR1 is SGHRS and CDR2 is YFSETQ. The CDR3 is 15 residues long. V lost 1 base and J 1 base, leaving 6 bases between the germline ends. CDR3 DNA: TGCGCCAGCAGCTTGACGGGATCTGGGGCCAACGTCCTGACTTTC. Translation gives CASSLTGSGANVLTF.

The chain is built from TRBV5-6 and TRBJ1-3; D is unclear. The CDR3 spans 16 residues. Germline CDR1 and CDR2: SGHDT and YYEEEE. Trimming pared 0 bases from V and 0 bases from J, leaving 10 bases between. CDR3 protein: CASSLAGGNSGNTIYF. CDR3 coding DNA: TGTGCCAGCAGCTTGGCCGGAGGGAACTCTGGAAACACCATATATTTT. Using reference TRBV5-6 and TRBJ1-3 for the parts outside the CDR3, the full variable domain is DAGVTQSPTHLIKTRGQQVTLRCSPKSGHDTVSWYQQALGQGPQFIFQYYEEEERQRGNFPDRFSGHQFPNYSSELNVNALLLGDSALYLCASSLAGGNSGNTIYFGEGSWLTVV.